The sequence of this T cell receptor (beta chain) was determined in a study of OX40 agonist ivuxolimab in advanced cancers. Overall study context: Administration of intravenous ivuxolimab to patients occurred every 2 weeks at 0.01 to 10 mg/kg. People who had prior anti-PD-1, anti-PD-L1 or anti-CTLA-4 therapy could take part, and less than 50% had some.

Comments on this clone: As yet, its antigen is unknown.

The CDR3 has 15 amino acids. V gave up 4 bases and J gave up 4 bases, with 15 bases separating them. Germline CDR1 reads SGDLS; CDR2 reads YYNGEE. General observations from the study: The study found among the lowest clonal expansion in partial responders at 0.1-3.0 mg/kg. Part of the nonresponder group also had normalized T-cell clonal expansion that was low.

The table came from immunoSEQ multiplex PCR; TCRdb's copy has only in-frame clones and leaves some out. The repertoire has roughly 52,000 clones, 77% of them found once; the top ten carry roughly 6.3%. The specimen comprised CD4+ or CD8+ T cells sorted from blood, sampled in a trial of the OX40 agonist ivuxolimab. The receptor comes from an adult with an advanced solid tumor such as melanoma, head and neck, liver or kidney cancer. The chain uses TRBV9 and TRBJ2-1; TRBD1 might be the D (5 bases). The CDR3 here is CASSPVGVAYNEQFF. Written as DNA, the CDR3 is TGTGCCAGCAGCCCAGTAGGGGTGGCGTACAATGAGCAGTTCTTC.